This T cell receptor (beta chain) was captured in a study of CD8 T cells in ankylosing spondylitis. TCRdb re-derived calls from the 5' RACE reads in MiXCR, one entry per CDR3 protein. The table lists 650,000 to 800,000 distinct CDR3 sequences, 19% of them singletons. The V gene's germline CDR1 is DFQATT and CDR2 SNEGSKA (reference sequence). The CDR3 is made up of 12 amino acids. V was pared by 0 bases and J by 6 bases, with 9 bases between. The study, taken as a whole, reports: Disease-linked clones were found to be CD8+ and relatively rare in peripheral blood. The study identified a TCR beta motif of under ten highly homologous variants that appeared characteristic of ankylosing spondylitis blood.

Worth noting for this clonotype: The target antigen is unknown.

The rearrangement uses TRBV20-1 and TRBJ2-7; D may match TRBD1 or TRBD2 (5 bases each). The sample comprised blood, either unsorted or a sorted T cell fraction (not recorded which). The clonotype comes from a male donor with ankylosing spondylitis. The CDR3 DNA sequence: TGCAGTGCTAGAGATCTGGGGGTCGAGCAGTACTTC. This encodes CSARDLGVEQYF.